The rows below give T cell receptor beta chains drawn from one sample of a study of neoadjuvant anti-PD-1 for oral cavity cancer. This table comes from immunoSEQ multiplex PCR, and its TCRdb copy is limited to in-frame clones, with some not included. This table has 73,000 or so clones, 80% to 90% appearing once. Sequencing was performed on PBMCs, taken after nivolumab (anti-PD-1) treatment. These receptors all come from a person between 40 and 80 years old with oral cavity squamous cell carcinoma. The CDR3 runs from the conserved cysteine through the conserved F or W. Each record gives: CDR3 DNA, CDR3 protein, D gene, V gene, J gene, clone size. D genes are given only for firm matches. Part of the rows lack a size; the others show once, few, many or a class for expanded clones.

CDR3nt: TGTGCCAGCAGCCCCACTCAAGCGATTGGAAACACCATATATTTT; CDR3aa: CASSPTQAIGNTIYF; d_gene: NA; v_gene: TRBV7-6; j_gene: TRBJ1-3; abundance: NA
CDR3nt: TGTGCCAGCAGCGGACTAGCGGGGGTCTACGAGCAGTACTTC; CDR3aa: CASSGLAGVYEQYF; d_gene: TRBD2; v_gene: TRBV6-5; j_gene: TRBJ2-7; abundance: NA
CDR3nt: TGCGCCAGCAGCTTTATTTCCGGGACTAGCGGAAGATACGAGCAGTACTTC; CDR3aa: CASSFISGTSGRYEQYF; d_gene: TRBD2; v_gene: TRBV5-1; j_gene: TRBJ2-7; abundance: NA
CDR3nt: TGTGCCAGCAGTCCTGCCCTCAAGGAAGAGACCCAGTACTTC; CDR3aa: CASSPALKEETQYF; d_gene: NA; v_gene: TRBV7-9; j_gene: TRBJ2-5; abundance: few
CDR3nt: TGTGCCAGCAGTCCCCACAGTAAGCTCTACGAGCAGTACTTC; CDR3aa: CASSPHSKLYEQYF; d_gene: NA; v_gene: TRBV27; j_gene: TRBJ2-7; abundance: NA
CDR3nt: TGTGCCAGCAAACAGGGCGGGCAGCCCCAGCATTTT; CDR3aa: CASKQGGQPQHF; d_gene: NA; v_gene: TRBV2; j_gene: TRBJ1-5; abundance: few
CDR3nt: TGCAGCGTCCATAGGACGTCTGGAGGGACCGGGGAGCTGTTTTTT; CDR3aa: CSVHRTSGGTGELFF; d_gene: NA; v_gene: TRBV29-1; j_gene: TRBJ2-2; abundance: NA
CDR3nt: TGCAGCGTTGAGGGGGCGGGCACTGAAGCTTTCTTT; CDR3aa: CSVEGAGTEAFF; d_gene: NA; v_gene: TRBV29-1; j_gene: TRBJ1-1; abundance: NA
CDR3nt: TGTGCCTGGAGTACGACTAGCGGGAGATGGGGGGAGACCCAGTACTTC; CDR3aa: CAWSTTSGRWGETQYF; d_gene: TRBD2; v_gene: TRBV30; j_gene: TRBJ2-5; abundance: NA
CDR3nt: TGTGCCAGTAGTGCACCGGGACTAGGCTCCTACGAGCAGTACTTC; CDR3aa: CASSAPGLGSYEQYF; d_gene: TRBD2; v_gene: TRBV19; j_gene: TRBJ2-7; abundance: NA
CDR3nt: TGTGCCCTCGGGAAAACTGAAGCTTTCTTT; CDR3aa: CALGKTEAFF; d_gene: NA; v_gene: TRBV30; j_gene: TRBJ1-1; abundance: NA
CDR3nt: TGTGCCAGCAGCACACACCCCTTGAACACTGAAGCTTTCTTT; CDR3aa: CASSTHPLNTEAFF; d_gene: NA; v_gene: TRBV7-8; j_gene: TRBJ1-1; abundance: NA
CDR3nt: TGTGCCAGCAGTGATATCGACAGGAACACTGAAGCTTTCTTT; CDR3aa: CASSDIDRNTEAFF; d_gene: NA; v_gene: TRBV25-1; j_gene: TRBJ1-1; abundance: NA
CDR3nt: TGTGCCAGCAGCTTGGACCCCCGATCTGGAAACACCATATATTTT; CDR3aa: CASSLDPRSGNTIYF; d_gene: NA; v_gene: TRBV6-5; j_gene: TRBJ1-3; abundance: NA
CDR3nt: TGTGCCAGCAGCTCAAGACAGGGAAGCACTGAAGCTTTCTTT; CDR3aa: CASSSRQGSTEAFF; d_gene: TRBD1; v_gene: TRBV7-9; j_gene: TRBJ1-1; abundance: NA
CDR3nt: TGTGCCAGCATGGTCCTATACGAGCAGTACTTC; CDR3aa: CASMVLYEQYF; d_gene: NA; v_gene: TRBV6-1; j_gene: TRBJ2-7; abundance: NA
CDR3nt: TGTGCCAGCAGCTTAACGATCGACAGGGGGGATGAGCAGTTCTTC; CDR3aa: CASSLTIDRGDEQFF; d_gene: TRBD1; v_gene: TRBV7-3; j_gene: TRBJ2-1; abundance: once
CDR3nt: TGTGCCAGCAGGCATCTTGGGGGGGCCTCCTACAATGAGCAGTTCTTC; CDR3aa: CASRHLGGASYNEQFF; d_gene: NA; v_gene: TRBV27; j_gene: TRBJ2-1; abundance: NA
CDR3nt: TGTGCCAGCAGCTTACAGGGGGCGCCTGGAAACACCATATATTTT; CDR3aa: CASSLQGAPGNTIYF; d_gene: TRBD1; v_gene: TRBV5-6; j_gene: TRBJ1-3; abundance: NA
CDR3nt: TGTGCCAGCAGTTCGGACAGGGTCTACGAGCAGTACTTC; CDR3aa: CASSSDRVYEQYF; d_gene: TRBD1; v_gene: TRBV2; j_gene: TRBJ2-7; abundance: NA
CDR3nt: TGTGCCAGCAGCAAGCAGACTGTAGGCTCTGGAAACACCATATATTTT; CDR3aa: CASSKQTVGSGNTIYF; d_gene: NA; v_gene: TRBV7-8; j_gene: TRBJ1-3; abundance: NA
CDR3nt: TGCAGCGTTGAACGACAGGGAACTGTGAATGAGCAGTTCTTC; CDR3aa: CSVERQGTVNEQFF; d_gene: TRBD1; v_gene: TRBV29-1; j_gene: TRBJ2-1; abundance: NA
CDR3nt: TGTGCCAGCAGCCGCGAGGTTAACTATGGCTACACCTTC; CDR3aa: CASSREVNYGYTF; d_gene: NA; v_gene: TRBV4-2; j_gene: TRBJ1-2; abundance: NA
CDR3nt: TGTGCCAGCAGCCAAGATCGTTGGGGGGAGAGGGGGAATGAGCAGTTCTTC; CDR3aa: CASSQDRWGERGNEQFF; d_gene: NA; v_gene: TRBV4-2; j_gene: TRBJ2-1; abundance: NA
CDR3nt: TGCGCCAGCAGCCTGACAGGGGAGGTCTCCTACGAGCAGTACTTC; CDR3aa: CASSLTGEVSYEQYF; d_gene: TRBD1; v_gene: TRBV5-1; j_gene: TRBJ2-7; abundance: NA
CDR3nt: TGTGCCTGTACCAGGGGGCCATCGAACACCGGGGAGCTGTTTTTT; CDR3aa: CACTRGPSNTGELFF; d_gene: TRBD1; v_gene: TRBV30; j_gene: TRBJ2-2; abundance: NA
CDR3nt: TGTGCCATCAGTGCCCTGGGGATCCAGCCCCAGCATTTT; CDR3aa: CAISALGIQPQHF; d_gene: NA; v_gene: TRBV10-3; j_gene: TRBJ1-5; abundance: NA
CDR3nt: TGTGCCAGCAGAGGACAGTTAAGCTCTGGAAACACCATATATTTT; CDR3aa: CASRGQLSSGNTIYF; d_gene: NA; v_gene: TRBV6-1; j_gene: TRBJ1-3; abundance: few
CDR3nt: TGCGCCAGCAGCTTTACCTCTGACCCCACAGATACGCAGTATTTT; CDR3aa: CASSFTSDPTDTQYF; d_gene: NA; v_gene: TRBV5-1; j_gene: TRBJ2-3; abundance: NA
CDR3nt: TGCGCCAGCAGCTTGATGGGACAGGGGAGCCTTTACAATGAGCAGTTCTTC; CDR3aa: CASSLMGQGSLYNEQFF; d_gene: TRBD1; v_gene: TRBV5-1; j_gene: TRBJ2-1; abundance: NA
CDR3nt: TGTGCCTGGAGTCCCAACTCTGGGGCCAACGTCCTGACTTTC; CDR3aa: CAWSPNSGANVLTF; d_gene: NA; v_gene: TRBV30; j_gene: TRBJ2-6; abundance: NA
CDR3nt: TGTGCCAGCGACTTGGATAGCGGAGCAAACAATGAGCAGTTCTTC; CDR3aa: CASDLDSGANNEQFF; d_gene: NA; v_gene: TRBV2; j_gene: TRBJ2-1; abundance: NA